These 3 T cell receptor beta chains share one sample of origin, sequenced in a study of blood T cell repertoires in COVID-19. The table came from immunoSEQ multiplex PCR; TCRdb's copy has only in-frame clones and leaves some out. Of 15,000 to 20,000 clones in the sample, more than 85% were seen once. Sequenced input: peripheral blood. The receptors stem from a human donor in a cohort sampled during active COVID-19.

This clone was found once. This rearrangement joins TRBV30 to TRBJ2-7; the D gene is possibly TRBD2 (5 bases). Germline CDR1 and CDR2: GTSNPN and SVGIG (reference sequence). The CDR3 is 14 amino acids. V was trimmed by 1 base and J by 2 bases, leaving 12 bases between them. The DNA of the CDR3 is TGTGCCTGGAGTGGAGAGCGGCCTCCCTACGAGCAGTACTTC. Translated: CAWSGERPPYEQYF.

This chain uses TRBV18 with TRBJ1-1; a possible D gene is TRBD1 (5 bases). The germline V gene has CDR1 KGHSH and CDR2 LQKENI. The ends were cut back, 3 bases at V and 0 bases at J, with 11 bases in the middle. The CDR3 contains 15 residues. The chain's CDR3 is CASSPPTALNTEAFF. CDR3 in DNA: TGTGCCAGCTCACCCCCGACAGCTTTGAACACTGAAGCTTTCTTT.

This clone was observed a handful of times. This chain links TRBV23-1 with TRBJ1-2, with a tentative D call TRBD1 (6 bases). TRBV23-1 is assigned to the ORF class and has an uncertain function. The V and J ends lost 3 bases and 3 bases respectively, with 17 bases between them. The CDR3 sequence is 16 residues long. The CDR3 DNA follows: TGCGCCAGCAGTCAGCCCCAAAAAGGGGGAGACTATGGCTACACCTTC. This encodes CASSQPQKGGDYGYTF.